One TCR beta chain is described in this entry. Its antigen is undetermined. This specimen comes from a study of OX40 agonist ivuxolimab in advanced cancers. As for the study in general: Patients in dose escalation had liver, melanoma, kidney or head and neck cancers.

Study findings and constraints: Some nonresponders likewise displayed low normalized T-cell clonal expansion. Compared with CD4+, CD8+ T cells on average had more expanded clones.

Sequenced by immunoSEQ multiplex PCR; TCRdb stores in-frame clones only, minus some. This sample yields roughly 10,000 clones, of which 85% to 90% are seen a single time; over 10% belongs to the top ten. Autoimmune disease history or systemic immunosuppression led to patient exclusion. The CDR3 spans 16 residues. Trimming removed 2 bases from V and 0 bases from J, with 10 bases in between. Germline V gene data show CDR1 as SGHVS and CDR2 as FQNEAQ. The genes are TRBV7-8 and TRBJ1-4; D is unresolved. This sequence was found in an adult with an advanced solid tumor such as melanoma, head and neck, liver or kidney cancer. The specimen comprised CD4+ or CD8+ T cells sorted from blood, sampled in a trial of the OX40 agonist ivuxolimab. CDR3 coding DNA: TGTGCCAGCAGCTTAATTGACCCCCCAACTAATGAAAAACTGTTTTTT. Its translation: CASSLIDPPTNEKLFF.